These T cell receptor beta chains were read from a single sample in a study of T cell changes during pregnancy in multiple sclerosis. Method: immunoSEQ multiplex PCR; TCRdb's copy keeps in-frame clones and lacks some. The sample records tens of thousands of clones, 85% to 90% being singletons. The specimen was peripheral blood, collected in the first trimester of pregnancy. These receptors all come from a female donor in good health, enrolled as a control in a pregnancy study. Both conserved end residues are trimmed from each CDR3. The order of the fields is J gene, V gene, CDR3 length, CDR3 protein.

TRBJ2-5 | TRBV7-3 | 13 | ASSSQGAGGETQY
TRBJ1-1 | TRBV5-1 | 14 | ASSLIHGGTNTEAF
TRBJ1-5 | TRBV19 | 13 | ASSLNRDSNQPQH
TRBJ1-4 | TRBV27 | 13 | ASSSQGATNEKLF
TRBJ1-1 | TRBV5-6 | 13 | ASSLVPVKNTEAF
TRBJ1-1 | TRBV6-5 | 7 | ASRHEAF
TRBJ1-5 | TRBV7-2 | 13 | ASMKQENSNQPQH
TRBJ1-6 | TRBV12-5 | 11 | ASGSPGNSPLH
TRBJ2-5 | TRBV5-6 | 12 | ASSHGTGTETQY
TRBJ2-2 | TRBV5-4 | 14 | ASSRGGGKSSGELF
TRBJ1-5 | TRBV7-2 | 13 | ASSFLGTVGQPQH
TRBJ2-7 | TRBV7-6 | 14 | ASSLGLALNSYEQY
TRBJ2-3 | TRBV7-9 | 13 | ASSLGTAATDTQY
TRBJ2-3 | TRBV7-8 | 11 | ASSLGGAGTQY
TRBJ1-4 | TRBV11-3 | 16 | ASTQSTGIFATNEKLF
TRBJ1-1 | TRBV6-6 | 12 | ASSYADMNTEAF
TRBJ1-1 | TRBV18 | 16 | ASSPRGTGGLGNTEAF
TRBJ2-1 | TRBV7-6 | 13 | ASSLGGDPYNEQF
TRBJ2-5 | TRBV29-1 | 12 | SVASLAWEETQY
TRBJ2-2 | TRBV7-2 | 12 | ASSLVRGTGELF
TRBJ2-6 | TRBV5-1 | 16 | ASSLGGDLSSGANVLT
TRBJ1-1 | TRBV9 | 13 | ASSAPTGATAEAF
TRBJ2-7 | TRBV4-2 | 13 | ASSQDGDRGYEQY
TRBJ2-5 | TRBV2 | 11 | ASRWRGQETQY
TRBJ2-1 | TRBV30 | 14 | AWSSGLAGYYNEQF
TRBJ2-2 | TRBV18 | 14 | ASSPDRDPNTGELF
TRBJ1-5 | TRBV19 | 13 | ASRSGGRGNQPQH
TRBJ1-3 | TRBV7-6 | 12 | ASSLVGSGNTIY
TRBJ1-5 | TRBV5-5 | 13 | ASSRDLDPNQPQH
TRBJ2-7 | TRBV2 | 10 | AMSGSEPEQY
TRBJ2-1 | TRBV4-2 | 12 | ASTEGGDYNEQF
TRBJ2-7 | TRBV5-1 | 14 | ASSFWTGEEGYEQY
TRBJ1-1 | TRBV30 | 12 | ALRGGGTNTEAF
TRBJ2-3 | TRBV2 | 12 | ASSARGWADTQY
TRBJ2-1 | TRBV29-1 | 13 | SVVPAESSYNEQF
TRBJ1-2 | TRBV14 | 12 | ASSQVGGDYGYT
TRBJ1-2 | TRBV9 | 14 | ASSVARQGTRYGYT
TRBJ1-6 | TRBV10-2 | 10 | ASNRGNSPLH
TRBJ2-5 | TRBV7-2 | 10 | ASSRTRETQY
TRBJ1-5 | TRBV18 | 13 | ASSDSTGLNQPQH
TRBJ2-7 | TRBV6-1 | 9 | ASDRGDEQY
TRBJ1-2 | TRBV6-1 | 11 | ASSDRGNYGYT
TRBJ1-1 | TRBV7-8 | 13 | ASSSDSAVNTEAF
TRBJ1-1 | TRBV7-2 | 14 | ASSSDPPTVNTEAF
TRBJ1-4 | TRBV27 | 12 | ASSSRQGAEKLF
TRBJ2-3 | TRBV5-1 | 20 | ASSHPNSDRGFRVLVTDTQY
TRBJ2-7 | TRBV27 | 12 | ASSPGTGPYEQY
TRBJ1-5 | TRBV29-1 | 10 | SVRHLDQPQH
TRBJ2-5 | TRBV6-5 | 13 | ASSYSRRAEETQY
TRBJ1-4 | TRBV9 | 15 | ASSVSPLESFNEKLF
TRBJ1-1 | TRBV7-7 | 11 | ASSLNLRTEAF
TRBJ1-1 | TRBV30 | 10 | AWTTGESEAF
TRBJ1-5 | TRBV18 | 11 | ASSPGRNQPQH
TRBJ2-1 | TRBV29-1 | 10 | SVVWTYNEQF
TRBJ2-5 | TRBV18 | 12 | ASSPRTVQETQY
TRBJ2-7 | TRBV5-5 | 13 | ASSLFGTGLYEQY
TRBJ1-2 | TRBV7-2 | 11 | ASSLTDIGGYT
TRBJ2-1 | TRBV5-6 | 10 | ASSLLANEQF